This note documents a single TCR beta chain sequence. Those enrolled in Seattle joined during active infection and were followed longitudinally afterward. These data are taken from a study of blood T cell repertoires in COVID-19. Sequencing used immunoSEQ multiplex PCR; TCRdb keeps in-frame clones, though not all of them. The sample shows around 270,000 clones, about 85% of them seen only once. This sequence was found in a human donor with COVID-19, enrolled during active disease. The donor label of this sample is uncertain. Sequencing input: peripheral blood.

CDR3 residues: CASILDRDYSPLHF. The CDR3, as DNA: TGTGCCAGCATCCTAGACAGGGATTATTCACCCCTCCACTTT. This chain joins TRBV28 and TRBJ1-6; TRBD1 matches 7 bases. CDR1 is MDHEN, CDR2 SYDVKM, per germline. CDR3 length equals 14 residues. V shed 7 bases and J 8 bases; nucleotides not matched to a gene: 8.